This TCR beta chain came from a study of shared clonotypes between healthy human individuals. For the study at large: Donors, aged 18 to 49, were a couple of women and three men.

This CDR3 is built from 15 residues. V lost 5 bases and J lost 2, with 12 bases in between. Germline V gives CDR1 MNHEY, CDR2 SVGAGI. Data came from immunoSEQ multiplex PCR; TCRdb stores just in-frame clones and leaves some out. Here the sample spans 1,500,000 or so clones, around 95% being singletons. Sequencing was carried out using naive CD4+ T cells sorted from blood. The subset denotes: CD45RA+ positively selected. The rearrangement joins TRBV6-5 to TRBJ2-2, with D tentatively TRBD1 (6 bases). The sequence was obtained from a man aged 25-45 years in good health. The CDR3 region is CASSAGTLNTGELFF. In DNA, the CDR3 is TGTGCCAGCAGTGCCGGGACACTTAACACCGGGGAGCTGTTTTTT.